This record covers a single TCR beta chain. The clone's antigen remains unknown. No clone much larger than this one lies a single base away; base qualities are absent. The sample belongs to a study of CD8+ T cells in alopecia areata (dated by TCRdb to the late 2010s). With respect to the entire study: Treated patients were enrolled in an open-label pilot trial of oral tofacitinib at 5 to 10 mg twice daily for moderate-to-severe alopecia areata. In humans, TCRbeta sequencing was performed on scalp tissue and on sorted CD4+ and CD8+ peripheral blood T cells from healthy controls and from patients with patchy or totalis/universalis alopecia areata. Tofacitinib-treated patients had biopsies at baseline and at 4 and 24 weeks of treatment, with a later scalp biopsy in several patients. Scalp clonality was compared across normal scalp (n=4), patchy alopecia areata scalp (n=8), and alopecia totalis/universalis scalp (n=8). immunoSEQ multiplex PCR using 35 Vbeta forward primers and 13 Jbeta reverse primers was used to amplify TCRbeta CDR3 regions. In both human patients and the C3H/HeJ mouse model, the study applied high-throughput TCRbeta sequencing to look at T cell clonal expansion in alopecia areata. The RNA source kit depended on sample type: the PAXgene miRNA kit for fixed scalp, the miRNeasy kit for PBMCs, and the RNeasy kit for mouse skin. Patients received tofacitinib for 6 to 18 months and were then followed off drug for 6 months to check for delayed response and recurrence. In treated patients, disease severity was measured using the SALT score, which gives the percentage of scalp surface area affected. Results the study describes overall, beyond this receptor: Compared with normal scalp, lesional scalp, particularly in alopecia totalis/universalis, had higher clonality and more expanded CD8+ clones, which suggests antigenic drive. During tofacitinib treatment, many expanded lesional clones remained in scalp and blood, and this persistence may partly explain relapse after treatment is stopped. Unlike mouse skin, which is dominated by gammadelta T cells, normal human skin has resident alphabeta T cells that are also sequenced, and this complicates analysis of the scalp TCR repertoire. Shared TCR sequences between patients were less evident than in mice, which may be partly attributable to HLA diversity in the patient population. Scalp clonality and the number of expanded CD8+ clones among the top 100 scalp clones were significantly decreased by tofacitinib. The treated cohort was small, with a single nonresponder, so links between baseline CD8+ expansion and response need larger studies.

The library was made by the immunoSEQ multiplex PCR assay. For TCR sequencing, RNA was extracted from every sample and reverse transcribed into cDNA to serve as template. SuperScript III was used for first-strand cDNA synthesis, primed with a 2:1 mix of oligo-dT and random hexamers. A synthetic immune receptor repertoire was used to gauge amplification bias, and whatever bias remained was removed computationally. In the original analysis: Raw reads were preprocessed to remove errors, and CDR3 was defined according to IMGT conventions as the region from the conserved cysteine to phenylalanine. Clonality was computed by normalizing Shannon entropy by log2 of the number of productive unique TCRs and subtracting the result from 1. Scalp TCRbeta sequences were cross-referenced with sorted blood CD4 and CD8 repertoires so that the CD4 or CD8 identity of scalp clones could be inferred. TCRdb limited this immuneACCESS table to in-frame rearrangements with V and J called. A share of clones is missing; checked studies link under half to unresolved V genes, and the rest is unexplained. The V and J calls and clone size come from that table; D and trimming were worked out from the DNA. The sample profile shows about 170,000 clones; roughly 63% of them were found once. Roughly 16% of the sample rests with the top ten.

In light of the paper, this sample's treatment or condition label describes: oral pan-JAK inhibitor, 5-10 mg twice daily. Peripheral blood and lesional scalp punch biopsies were obtained from patients with alopecia areata. PBMCs were isolated by density centrifugation and stained for CD3, CD4 and CD8, after which CD4+ and CD8+ T cells were sorted on a FACSAria. Germline trimming: 1 base from V, 0 bases from J; junction bases outside gene matches: 0. The CDR3 covers 16 residues, taking in both the cysteine and the phenylalanine. The kept DNA is CDR3 alone, 48 bases in frame from the first base. Per the germline V gene, SGHRS is the CDR1 and YFSETQ is the CDR2.

Sample: CD4+ T cells sorted from blood, taken at approximately week 60, from a patient treated with tofacitinib. This receptor was taken from a human donor with alopecia areata. The V and J genes are TRBV5-1 and TRBJ1-6; the central 8 bases match TRBD1. The CDR3: CASSLTGGSYNSPLHF. The bases read TGCGCCAGCAGCTTGACAGGGGGCTCCTATAATTCACCCCTCCACTTT. Where the CDR3 stops, the reference TRBV5-1 and TRBJ1-6 genes take over; the full variable domain is KAGVTQTPRYLIKTRGQQVTLSCSPISGHRSVSWYQQTPGQGLQFLFEYFSETQRNKGNFPGRFSGRQFSNSRSEMNVSTLELGDSALYLCASSLTGGSYNSPLHFGNGTRLTVT.